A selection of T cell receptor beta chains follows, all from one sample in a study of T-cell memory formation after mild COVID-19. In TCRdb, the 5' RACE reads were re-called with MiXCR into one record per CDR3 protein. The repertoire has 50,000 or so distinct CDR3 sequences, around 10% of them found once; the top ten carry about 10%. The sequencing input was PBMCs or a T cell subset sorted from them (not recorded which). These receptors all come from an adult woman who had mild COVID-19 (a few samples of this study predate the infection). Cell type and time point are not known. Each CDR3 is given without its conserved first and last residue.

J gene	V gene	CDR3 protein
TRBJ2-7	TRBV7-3	ASSIGSRAAYEQY
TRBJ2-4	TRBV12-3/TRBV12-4	ASSFSRLSGFY
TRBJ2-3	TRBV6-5	ASSHRADTQY
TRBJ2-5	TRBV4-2	ASSHSSGGNGETQY
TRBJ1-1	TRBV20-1	SARGPQGPEAF
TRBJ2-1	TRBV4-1	ASSQLFGDSSYNEQF
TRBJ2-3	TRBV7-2	ASSPYTDTQY
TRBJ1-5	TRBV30	AWRNSQGNQHQH
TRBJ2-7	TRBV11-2	ASSLVSKSSYEQY
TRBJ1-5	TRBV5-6	ASSLAGTGVNQPQH
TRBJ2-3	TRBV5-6	ASSLWKGGGTPDTQY
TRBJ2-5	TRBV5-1	ASSLEASGLRQETQY
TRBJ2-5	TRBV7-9	ASSFIEETQY
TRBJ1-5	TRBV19	ASKGSGLSNQPQH
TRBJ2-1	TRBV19	ASSIDLERGSHYNEQF
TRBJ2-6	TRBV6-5	ASSYSRRGTGGSGANVLT
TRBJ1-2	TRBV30	AWKWGQNYGYT
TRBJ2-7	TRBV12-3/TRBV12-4	ASSFTSGGVEQY
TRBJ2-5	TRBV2	ASSAGSRETQY
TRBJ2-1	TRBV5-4	ASSLVGNSYNEQF
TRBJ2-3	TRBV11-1	ASSERGGPDTQY
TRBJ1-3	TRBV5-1	ASSVSRSGNTIY
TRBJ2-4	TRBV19	ASSAGQGPIKLAKNIQY
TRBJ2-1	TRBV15	ATSREGLVLAQF
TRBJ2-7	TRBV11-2	ASKWGPETYEQY
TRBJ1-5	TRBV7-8	ASSPRPTQPQH
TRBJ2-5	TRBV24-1	ATSDSPLPGHQTETQY
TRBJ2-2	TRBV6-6	ASSYGTGELF
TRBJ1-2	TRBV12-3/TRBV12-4	ASRQGGGGYT
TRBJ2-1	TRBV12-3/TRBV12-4	ASKLAEYNEQF
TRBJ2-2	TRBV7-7	ASSSGTRNTGELF
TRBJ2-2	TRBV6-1	ASSEGGARGELF
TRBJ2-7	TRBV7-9	ASSFRAGQHEQY
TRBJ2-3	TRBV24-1	ATSDLGLTDTQY
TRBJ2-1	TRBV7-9	ASSIRSRSYNEQF
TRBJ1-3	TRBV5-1	ASSSTSRVTSGNTIY
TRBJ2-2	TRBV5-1	ASSLEGLTNTGELF
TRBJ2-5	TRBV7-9	ASSPESASNQETQY
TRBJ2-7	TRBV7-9	ASSPGVQGYEEQY
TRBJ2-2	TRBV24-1	ATSDPTTSGGLNTGELF
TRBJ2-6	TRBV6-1	ASSEVRGSGANVLT
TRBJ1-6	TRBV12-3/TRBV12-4	ASSLVAYNSPLH
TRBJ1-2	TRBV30	AWSEGTVNGYT
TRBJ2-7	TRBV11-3	ASSIELSYEQY
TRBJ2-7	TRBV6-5	ASSHDSSEQY
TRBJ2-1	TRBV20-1	SATRPLAGPGHEQF
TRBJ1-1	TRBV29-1	SVVRGANTEAF
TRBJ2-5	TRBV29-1	SVVGQRSRETQY
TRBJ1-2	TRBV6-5	ASSYSAGRTSYGYT
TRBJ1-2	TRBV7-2	ASSPIYTRTGEGDGYT
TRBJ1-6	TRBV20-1	SASGSGGGRRNSPLH
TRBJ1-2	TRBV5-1	ASSLGQGKGYT
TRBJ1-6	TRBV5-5	ASSLQNSPLH
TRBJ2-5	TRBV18	ASSRPPTQETQY
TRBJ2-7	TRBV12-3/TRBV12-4	ASRLGDGGYYEQY